This T cell receptor beta chain appears in the sequencing data of a study of blood T cell repertoires in COVID-19. Clones were sequenced by immunoSEQ multiplex PCR, and TCRdb holds only the in-frame ones, with some missing. The sample includes around 300,000 clones, around 86% of them seen just once. CDR3 size: 17 residues. V gave up 6 bases and J gave up 3 bases; unmatched junction bases: 14. Per germline, CDR1 MGHDK and CDR2 SYGVNS. This sequence originates from a woman in her 30s who had recovered from COVID-19. The V gene is TRBV25-1, the J gene TRBJ2-3; TRBD2 matches at 8 bases. Sequencing used peripheral blood. The CDR3 protein is CASSDSLGGETTDTQYF. CDR3 in DNA: TGTGCCAGCAGCGACTCCCTCGGGGGGGAGACTACAGATACGCAGTATTTT.